Below, 30 T cell receptor beta chains from the same sample are listed, as sequenced in a study of cytomegalovirus exposure and HLA in healthy donors. Clones were sequenced by immunoSEQ multiplex PCR, and TCRdb holds only the in-frame ones, with some missing. The sample yields about 110,000 clones, approximately 94% seen once. Sequenced: PBMCs. The source of these receptors is a woman under 30 in good health and CMV-seronegative.

The chain has TRBV4-1 and TRBJ1-6, with 7 bases aligning to TRBD1. This CDR3 spans 16 amino acids. Per germline, CDR1 MGHRA and CDR2 YSYEKL. After removal of 6 bases from V and 7 bases from J, the junction contained 12 bases not matched to a gene. CDR3 region: CASRQPGRGVNSPLHF. The DNA for the CDR3 is TGCGCCAGCAGGCAACCCGGCAGGGGGGTGAATTCACCCCTCCACTTT.

This clone has just one count. The V and J genes are TRBV4-2 and TRBJ1-1, with unresolved D. V dropped 0 bases and J dropped 3 bases, with 11 bases sitting between them. This CDR3 is built from 15 residues. Germline lookup yields CDR1 LGHNA and CDR2 YNFKEQ. In nucleotides, the CDR3 is TGTGCCAGCAGCCAAGATGAGCGCGACCACACTGAAGCTTTCTTT. It translates to CASSQDERDHTEAFF.

The chain employs TRBV6-5 and TRBJ2-1, with D perhaps TRBD2 (5 bases). V lost 2 bases, J lost 9 bases, and 14 bases lay in between. CDR1 is MNHEY, CDR2 SVGAGI, per germline. The CDR3 loop spans 14 amino acids. CDR3 sequence: CASSYKGVGGEQFF. CDR3 nucleotide sequence: TGTGCCAGCAGTTACAAGGGAGTGGGTGGTGAGCAGTTCTTC.

The chain uses TRBV7-2 and TRBJ1-1; TRBD1 aligns across 7 bases. Trimming took 1 base from V and 6 from J; bases not matched to a gene: 11. The CDR3 totals 16 residues. The germline V gene has CDR1 SGHTA and CDR2 FQGNSA. The CDR3 here is CASSLGVLRGKSEAFF. The DNA of the CDR3 is TGTGCCAGCAGCTTAGGAGTTCTCAGGGGGAAGTCTGAAGCTTTCTTT.

CDR3 coding DNA: TGTGCCAGTTACCCGGCGGGGCTCGCCTCTGGAAACACCATATATTTT. Translating gives CASYPAGLASGNTIYF. The rearrangement links TRBV19 to TRBJ1-3; maybe TRBD1 (5 bases). The CDR3 extends over 16 amino acids. Germline assignment: CDR1 LNHDA and CDR2 SQIVND (reference sequence). V lost 8 bases, J lost 0 bases, and 17 bases lay in between.

CDR3 nucleotides: TGTGCCAGCAGCTACTGGACTAGCGGGGCCACAGATACGCAGTATTTT. Translation: CASSYWTSGATDTQYF. The rearrangement joins TRBV7-2 to TRBJ2-3, with 12 bases fitting TRBD2. The ends lost 4 bases at V and 2 bases at J; junction bases unmatched: 4. Looked up from germline, CDR1 is SGHTA and CDR2 is FQGNSA. This CDR3 has 16 amino acids.

This clone was picked up a small number of times. This same CDR3 is encoded by further DNA sequences in the sample. The chain is built from TRBV9 and TRBJ2-5; 8 bases match TRBD1. Germline CDR1 reads SGDLS; CDR2 reads YYNGEE. The CDR3 runs 15 residues. The V gene end was trimmed by 1 base and the J gene end by 2 bases; junction bases not matched to a gene: 4. The CDR3 loop reads CASSVRQGQQETQYF. CDR3 sequence (DNA): TGTGCCAGCAGCGTAAGACAGGGGCAGCAAGAGACCCAGTACTTC.

The chain recombines TRBV28 with TRBJ1-3; D ambiguous. V lost 3 bases to trimming and J lost 0 bases, with 15 bases between them. The CDR3 length is 17 residues. Germline CDR1 reads MDHEN; CDR2 reads SYDVKM. CDR3 coding DNA: TGTGCCAGCAGTTTGGGCAGCCGAGGAGGCTCTGGAAACACCATATATTTT. As protein: CASSLGSRGGSGNTIYF. The entire variable domain, with the rest obtained from reference TRBV28 and TRBJ1-3, is as follows: DVKVTQSSRYLVKRTGEKVFLECVQDMDHENMFWYRQDPGLGLRLIYFSYDVKMKEKGDIPEGYSVSREKKERFSLILESASTNQTSMYLCASSLGSRGGSGNTIYFGEGSWLTVV.

The genes are TRBV30 and TRBJ2-5, with D perhaps TRBD2 (6 bases). The CDR3 covers 15 residues. Trimming pared 5 bases from V and 0 bases from J, leaving 16 bases between. Germline lookup yields CDR1 GTSNPN and CDR2 SVGIG (reference sequence). This CDR3 is CAWGPLRGNQETQYF. In nucleotides, the CDR3 is TGTGCCTGGGGTCCGCTTCGCGGGAACCAAGAGACCCAGTACTTC.

This clone has just one count. The V and J genes are TRBV5-1 and TRBJ2-3, with a possible D match to TRBD1 (5 bases). The V gene's germline CDR1 is SGHRS and CDR2 YFSETQ. The CDR3 has 12 residues. V lost 4 bases, J lost 7 bases, and 10 bases lay in between. CDR3: CASSGAGYTQYF. CDR3 in DNA: TGCGCCAGCAGCGGGGCTGGGTATACGCAGTATTTT.

V gene TRBV30 combines with J gene TRBJ2-5; 9 bases align to TRBD1. Losses at the gene ends were 2 bases for V and 4 bases for J; bases not matched to a gene: 5. The CDR3 totals 14 residues. Germline V gene sequence: CDR1 GTSNPN, CDR2 SVGIG (reference sequence). CDR3 region: CAWSKGTGLETQYF. CDR3 DNA: TGTGCCTGGAGTAAGGGGACAGGGTTAGAGACCCAGTACTTC.

CDR3: CASSPPQGSNEQFF. CDR3 nucleotide sequence: TGCGCCAGCAGCCCACCGCAGGGCAGCAATGAGCAGTTCTTC. The V call is TRBV5-1, the J call TRBJ2-1; D perhaps matches TRBD1 (5 bases). V lost 4 bases, J lost 6 bases, and 14 bases lay in between. Germline assignment: CDR1 SGHRS and CDR2 YFSETQ. The CDR3 spans 14 residues.

The chain uses TRBV10-3 and TRBJ2-7; a possible D gene is TRBD1 (5 bases). Germline CDR1 and CDR2: ENHRY and SYGVKD. The CDR3 has 13 residues. Trimming took 1 base from V and 3 from J, leaving 7 bases between them. The CDR3 DNA sequence: TGTGCCATCAGTGAGTGGCAGGGCTACGAGCAGTACTTC. Translated, it gives CAISEWQGYEQYF.

This rearrangement joins TRBV28 to TRBJ2-7; TRBD2 matches at 7 bases. The CDR3 runs 14 residues. V shed 4 bases, J shed 0 bases, and the junction held 3 bases outside the gene matches. Germline CDR1 and CDR2: MDHEN and SYDVKM. The CDR3 spells CASSWGGNSYEQYF. DNA of the CDR3: TGTGCCAGCAGTTGGGGGGGGAACTCCTACGAGCAGTACTTC. Supplemented by reference TRBV28 and TRBJ2-7, the full variable domain reads DVKVTQSSRYLVKRTGEKVFLECVQDMDHENMFWYRQDPGLGLRLIYFSYDVKMKEKGDIPEGYSVSREKKERFSLILESASTNQTSMYLCASSWGGNSYEQYFGPGTRLTVT.

The J gene is TRBJ2-7, the V gene TRBV18; 8 bases match TRBD1. CDR1 is KGHSH and CDR2 is LQKENI in the germline V gene. The CDR3 is 15 residues long. V shed 4 bases and J 0 bases; nucleotides not matched to a gene: 5. For the CDR3, the DNA is TGTGCCAGCTCACTTGCCGGACAGGGCTCCTACGAGCAGTACTTC. Its protein product is CASSLAGQGSYEQYF.

The CDR3 DNA follows: TGTGCCAGTAGTATAGATCTGGTACAGGGGGCCTTCTCCTACGAGCAGTACTTC. Translated: CASSIDLVQGAFSYEQYF. This rearrangement joins TRBV19 to TRBJ2-7; 9 nucleotides match TRBD1. This CDR3 has 18 amino acids. CDR1 is LNHDA and CDR2 is SQIVND in the germline V gene (reference sequence). J lost 0 bases, V lost 0 bases, and 9 bases had no gene match.

This clone was recorded once. V and J are TRBV28 and TRBJ2-7, with 7 bases lining up with TRBD1. This CDR3 has 14 amino acids. J lost 0 bases, V lost 5 bases, and 4 bases had no gene match. CDR1 MDHEN and CDR2 SYDVKM come from the germline V gene. CDR3 in amino acids: CASSTTGSSYEQYF. CDR3 nucleotide sequence: TGTGCCAGCAGTACGACAGGGAGCTCCTACGAGCAGTACTTC.

J is TRBJ2-3 and V is TRBV6-1; 9 positions agree with TRBD1. Germline lookup yields CDR1 MNHNS and CDR2 SASEGT. CDR3 size: 14 residues. The V gene end was trimmed by 7 bases and the J gene end by 2 bases; junction bases not matched to a gene: 4. The CDR3 coding sequence is TGTGCCAGCAAACAGGGGGCCTACACAGATACGCAGTATTTT. Translation: CASKQGAYTDTQYF.

The chain combines TRBV19 with TRBJ1-5; D might be TRBD1 (5 bases). The CDR3 is made up of 13 amino acids. V was cut by 5 bases and J by 7 bases, with 12 bases left in between. CDR1 LNHDA and CDR2 SQIVND come from the germline V gene (reference sequence). CDR3 in amino acids: CASSYRRGQPQHF. CDR3 nucleotide sequence: TGTGCCAGTAGTTACAGGAGGGGACAGCCCCAGCATTTT.

This clone has a handful of counts. CDR3 region: CASSFRRTSGQETQYF. CDR3 nucleotides: TGTGCCAGCAGCTTTCGCCGGACTAGCGGACAAGAGACCCAGTACTTC. This sequence joins TRBV5-4 and TRBJ2-5; 10 bases agree with TRBD2. Germline V gene lookup returns CDR1 SGHNT and CDR2 YYREEE (reference sequence). Trimming removed 2 bases from V and 2 bases from J; junction bases left unmatched: 6. This CDR3 contains 16 residues.

The CDR3 DNA reads as TGCAGCGTTGAAATTGGAACAGCCCCAAACCAAGAGACCCAGTACTTC. Protein: CSVEIGTAPNQETQYF. The gene calls are TRBV29-1 and TRBJ2-5; D gene ambiguous. The ends were cut back, 2 bases at V and 0 bases at J, with 16 bases in the middle. This CDR3 comprises 16 residues. Germline-derived CDR1 and CDR2 are SQVTM and ANQGSEA. The whole variable domain, filled in from reference TRBV29-1 and TRBJ2-5, reads SAVISQKPSRDICQRGTSLTIQCQVDSQVTMMFWYRQQPGQSLTLIATANQGSEATYESGFVIDKFPISRPNLTFSTLTVSNMSPEDSSIYLCSVEIGTAPNQETQYFGPGTRLLVL.

The chain links TRBV7-2 to TRBJ2-7, with D possibly matching TRBD1 (6 bases). Deletions cut 2 bases from V and 5 bases from J, with 13 bases between. The CDR3 runs 14 residues. Germline loops: CDR1 SGHTA, CDR2 FQGNSA. CDR3 coding DNA: TGTGCCAGCAGCTTATTAGCAGGGGTGGACGAGCAGTACTTC. It is translated as CASSLLAGVDEQYF.

The V call is TRBV5-1, the J call TRBJ1-5, with 9 bases that match TRBD1. Germline V lookup: CDR1 SGHRS, CDR2 YFSETQ. The CDR3 sequence is 14 residues long. After removal of 3 bases from V and 7 bases from J, the junction contained 5 bases not matched to a gene. CDR3 bases: TGCGCCAGCAGCTGGCGGACAGGGGACCAGCCCCAGCATTTT. Encoded protein: CASSWRTGDQPQHF. Full variable domain (remainder filled in from reference TRBV5-1 and TRBJ1-5): KAGVTQTPRYLIKTRGQQVTLSCSPISGHRSVSWYQQTPGQGLQFLFEYFSETQRNKGNFPGRFSGRQFSNSRSEMNVSTLELGDSALYLCASSWRTGDQPQHFGDGTRLSIL.

This chain uses TRBV6-1 with TRBJ2-5; D is possibly TRBD1 (5 bases). Trimming shortened V by 3 bases and J by 4 bases, and 12 bases separated the two germline ends. Per the germline V gene, CDR1 is MNHNS and CDR2 is SASEGT. The CDR3 totals 14 residues. DNA for the CDR3: TGTGCCAGCAGTGATCGGCAAAGGGGAGAGACCCAGTACTTC. It is translated as CASSDRQRGETQYF.

The chain carries TRBV27 and TRBJ1-2; D might be TRBD1 (5 bases). The CDR3 contains 18 residues. Germline V gives CDR1 MNHEY, CDR2 SMNVEV (reference sequence). The ends were cut back, 2 bases at V and 3 bases at J, with 22 bases in the middle. CDR3 residues: CASSLRKIQANTYYGYTF. CDR3 nucleotide sequence: TGTGCCAGCAGTTTACGAAAGATACAGGCAAACACTTACTATGGCTACACCTTC.

The CDR3 nucleotides read TGTGCCAGTGGCGGGGACAGGGGGCACGTCCACTTT. Its translation: CASGGDRGHVHF. The V call is TRBV19, the J call TRBJ1-6, with TRBD1 identical over 12 bases. Germline-derived CDR1 and CDR2 are LNHDA and SQIVND (reference sequence). The ends lost 8 bases at V and 17 bases at J; junction bases unmatched: 7. The CDR3 is 12 residues long.

The rearrangement uses TRBV27 and TRBJ2-3, with D maybe TRBD2 (6 bases). The CDR3 length is 17 residues. The V end was cut by 5 bases, the J end by 0 bases, with 18 bases between. The germline V gene has CDR1 MNHEY and CDR2 SMNVEV (reference sequence). The CDR3 region has the DNA TGTGCCAGCAGTCCTTCGGGACTCGCTAAAAGCACAGATACGCAGTATTTT. This encodes CASSPSGLAKSTDTQYF.

The chain links TRBV6-6 to TRBJ1-6; 9 bases are a match to TRBD1. The CDR3 runs to 15 residues. CDR1 is MNHNY and CDR2 is SVGAGI in the germline V gene (reference sequence). V lost 2 bases to trimming and J lost 9 bases; unmatched junction nucleotides: 5. The CDR3 coding sequence is TGTGCCAGCAGTTACGGGGGACAGGGTGGTTCACCCCTCCACTTT. Protein product: CASSYGGQGGSPLHF.

The chain joins TRBV5-1 to TRBJ2-3; TRBD1 is a possible D gene (7 bases). V dropped 0 bases and J dropped 3 bases, with 14 bases sitting between them. CDR3 size: 16 residues. Looked up from germline, CDR1 is SGHRS and CDR2 is YFSETQ. This chain's CDR3 is CASSLADQGGTDTQYF. Written as DNA, the CDR3 is TGCGCCAGCAGCTTGGCTGACCAGGGGGGTACAGATACGCAGTATTTT.

The chain combines TRBV6-1 with TRBJ2-3; 14 bases are shared with TRBD2. V lost 4 bases and J lost 2; bases outside the gene matches: 8. The germline V gene has CDR1 MNHNS and CDR2 SASEGT. This CDR3 spans 18 amino acids. The CDR3 reads CASSGLAGGLILTDTQYF. The CDR3 DNA is TGTGCCAGCAGTGGACTAGCGGGGGGGCTTATTCTCACAGATACGCAGTATTTT.